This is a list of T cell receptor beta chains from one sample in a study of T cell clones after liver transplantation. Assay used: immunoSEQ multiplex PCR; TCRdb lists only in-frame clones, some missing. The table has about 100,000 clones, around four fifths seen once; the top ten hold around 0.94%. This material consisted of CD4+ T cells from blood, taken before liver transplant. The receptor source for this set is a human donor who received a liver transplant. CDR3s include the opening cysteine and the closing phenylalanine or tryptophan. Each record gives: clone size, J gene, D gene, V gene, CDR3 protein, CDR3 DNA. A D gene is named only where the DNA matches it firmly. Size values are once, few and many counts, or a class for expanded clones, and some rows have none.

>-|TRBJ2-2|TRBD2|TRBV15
CATSRTGGAGLTGELFF
TGTGCCACCAGCAGGACCGGGGGGGCGGGACTCACCGGGGAGCTGTTTTTT
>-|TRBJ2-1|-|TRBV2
CASSGAASNEQFF
TGTGCCAGCAGTGGGGCGGCCTCCAATGAGCAGTTCTTC
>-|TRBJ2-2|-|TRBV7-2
CASSLDFSNTGELFF
TGTGCCAGCAGCTTGGACTTTTCGAACACCGGGGAGCTGTTTTTT
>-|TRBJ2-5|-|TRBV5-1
CASSKGLQETQYF
TGCGCCAGCAGCAAGGGACTTCAAGAGACCCAGTACTTC
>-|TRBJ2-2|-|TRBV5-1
CASSSLGGVGTGELFF
TGCGCCAGCAGCTCGCTGGGGGGAGTTGGAACCGGGGAGCTGTTTTTT
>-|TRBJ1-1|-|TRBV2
CASSEERLTEAFF
TGTGCCAGCAGTGAGGAGAGGTTGACTGAAGCTTTCTTT
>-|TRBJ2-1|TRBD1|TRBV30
CAWRGAGTGNNEQFF
TGTGCCTGGAGGGGCGCCGGGACAGGGAACAATGAGCAGTTCTTC
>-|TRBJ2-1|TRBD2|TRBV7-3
CASSPWGLAGTSSYNEQFF
TGTGCCAGCAGCCCTTGGGGACTAGCGGGGACAAGCTCCTACAATGAGCAGTTCTTC
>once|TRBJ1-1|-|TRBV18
CASSGLNTEAFF
TGTGCCAGCTCTGGGTTAAACACTGAAGCTTTCTTT
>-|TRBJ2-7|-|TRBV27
CASSQGTLTYEQYF
TGTGCCAGCAGTCAAGGGACACTAACCTACGAGCAGTACTTC
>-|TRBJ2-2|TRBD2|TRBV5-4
CASSYGTSGPGELFF
TGTGCCAGCAGCTACGGGACTAGCGGACCCGGGGAGCTGTTTTTT
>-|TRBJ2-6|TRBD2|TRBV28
CASSPPGGTGANVLTF
TGTGCCAGCAGTCCACCGGGGGGGACCGGGGCCAACGTCCTGACTTTC
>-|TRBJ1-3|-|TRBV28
CASSPNQSGAGNTIYF
TGTGCCAGCAGTCCAAATCAGTCGGGCGCTGGAAACACCATATATTTT